The TCR beta chain under discussion was sequenced for a study of blood T cells in healthy people across ages. The authors ran a second PCR of about 6 to 11 cycles using a sample-barcoded 5' primer and a J-beta primer mix. Each cDNA molecule received a tag from a template-switch adaptor that had 12 random nucleotides. TCRdb re-called the 5' RACE reads through MiXCR, storing one row per CDR3 protein. Among 1,300,000 or so distinct CDR3 sequences listed, 45% to 70% were seen once. The CDR3 is 14 residues long. Germline loops: CDR1 LNHDA, CDR2 SQIVND (reference sequence). Trimming left V 3 bases short and J 7 bases short, with 13 bases between. This clonotype was seen a few times.

The gene calls are TRBV19 and TRBJ2-1, with D perhaps being TRBD1 or TRBD2 (5 bases each). This TCR came from a young man in good health. The sample consisted of blood. DNA of the CDR3: TGTGCCAGTAGTATCCCCGCTGGGACGAATGAGCAGTTCTTC. Amino acids: CASSIPAGTNEQFF.